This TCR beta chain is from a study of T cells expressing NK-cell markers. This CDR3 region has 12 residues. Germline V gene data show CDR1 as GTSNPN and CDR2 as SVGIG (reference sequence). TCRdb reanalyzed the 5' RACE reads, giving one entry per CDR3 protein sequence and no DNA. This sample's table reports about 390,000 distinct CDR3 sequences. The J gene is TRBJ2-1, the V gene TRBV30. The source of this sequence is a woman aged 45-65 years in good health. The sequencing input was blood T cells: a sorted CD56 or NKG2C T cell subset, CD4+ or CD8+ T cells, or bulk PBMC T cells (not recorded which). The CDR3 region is CAWSVSTDEQFF.